The 25 T cell receptor beta chains below were found in one sample sequenced in a study of Graves' ophthalmopathy and Graves' hyperthyroidism. TCR beta CDR3 regions were amplified from RNA transcripts. Amplification began with first-round RT-PCR using HTBI primers, then second-round multiplex PCR was performed. TCRdb reprocessed the multiplex PCR reads via MiXCR and lists one record per CDR3 protein. This table holds 620,000 or so distinct CDR3 sequences, about 24% found once. The sequencing input was peripheral blood. The origin of the receptors is a young woman with stable Graves' hyperthyroidism. Some clones in this sample may be carry-over from other donors' samples.

The rearrangement links TRBV20-1 to TRBJ2-7; 7 bases line up with TRBD1. The germline V gene has CDR1 DFQATT and CDR2 SNEGSKA (reference sequence). This CDR3 contains 13 residues. J gave up 8 bases and V 5 bases, and 12 bases lay outside the gene matches. CDR3: CSAFDRDYGQQYF. The DNA for the CDR3 is TGCAGTGCTTTCGACAGGGATTACGGCCAGCAGTACTTC.

This clonotype was recorded at least ten times. The gene calls are TRBV6-2 or TRBV6-3 and TRBJ2-7, with TRBD1 as a possible D gene (6 bases). The CDR3 is made up of 13 amino acids. V was shortened by 5 bases and J by 3 bases, with 11 bases between the two germline ends. Germline CDR1 and CDR2: MNHEY and SVGEGT. CDR3 DNA: TGTGCCAGCAGTATAACGGGACACTACGAGCAGTACTTC. This gives the protein CASSITGHYEQYF.

The table lists this clonotype with many counts. The rearrangement uses TRBV28 and TRBJ1-2; the D is unclear. Per germline, CDR1 MDHEN and CDR2 SYDVKM. The CDR3 is 12 amino acids. With 7 bases removed from V and 5 bases from J, the gap between germline ends came to 11 bases. The CDR3: CASTYPGYGYTF. The DNA for the CDR3 is TGTGCCAGCACTTATCCCGGGTATGGCTACACCTTC.

This clonotype was observed many times. V is TRBV25-1 and J is TRBJ2-7; 9 positions agree with TRBD1. The germline CDR1 and CDR2 sequences are MGHDK and SYGVNS. The CDR3 runs to 13 residues. V trimming: 6 bases; J trimming: 3 bases; junction bases outside the gene matches: 3. The CDR3 coding sequence is TGTGCCAGCAGACAGGGGGCTCTCTACGAGCAGTACTTC. Protein product: CASRQGALYEQYF.

Of note for this clonotype: The junction does not match germline at one end; this may be a read error. V and J are TRBV10-3 and TRBJ1-6, with D perhaps TRBD1 (5 bases). Germline V CDR1 and CDR2: ENHRY, SYGVKD. The CDR3 length is 12 residues. CDR3 protein: CAISALVGTLVF. As DNA, the CDR3 is TGTGCCATCTCCGCCTTAGTCGGGACCCTTGTATTT.

This clonotype was picked up many times. The chain links TRBV29-1 to TRBJ1-3; D unclear. Germline assignment: CDR1 SQVTM and CDR2 ANQGSEA. Trimming removed 4 bases at V and 0 bases at J, with 4 bases between. This CDR3 comprises 12 residues. The CDR3 spells CSVVYSGNTIYF. CDR3 in DNA: TGCAGCGTTGTCTACTCTGGAAACACCATATATTTT.

Concerning this clonotype itself: Germline and junction disagree at one end, which may indicate a read error. J is TRBJ2-4 and V is TRBV5-1; D possibly corresponds to TRBD1 (6 bases). Germline CDR1 SGHRS, CDR2 YFSETQ. The CDR3 extends over 13 amino acids. In DNA, the CDR3 is TGCGCCAGCAGCTCCTGGGGGCCTCACATTAAGTACTTC. Its translation is CASSSWGPHIKYF.

This chain uses TRBV6-5 with TRBJ2-2; a weak D match, TRBD2 (5 bases). The CDR3 is 16 amino acids. The V and J ends lost 4 bases and 4 bases respectively, with 16 bases between them. CDR1 and CDR2 (germline): MNHEY, SVGAGI. Here the CDR3 DNA reads TGTGCCAGCAGTTCCCCAGTGTCCCGGGGCACCGGGGAGCTGTTTTTT. It yields the protein CASSSPVSRGTGELFF.

For this clonotype: It may be a read error: a sequence one base away is much more abundant. The chain recombines TRBV2 with TRBJ2-7; D unresolved. Germline values: CDR1 SNHLY, CDR2 FYNNEI. This CDR3 has 13 residues. CDR3 region: CASSALLFDERYF. The DNA for the CDR3 is TGTGCCAGCAGTGCGTTGTTGTTTGACGAGCGGTACTTC.

This clonotype has at least ten counts. The chain joins TRBV30 to TRBJ2-7, with 13 nucleotides matching TRBD2. Germline CDR1 and CDR2: GTSNPN and SVGIG (reference sequence). V gave up 5 bases and J gave up 3 bases; unmatched junction bases: 4. The CDR3 covers 14 residues. Here the CDR3 DNA reads TGTGCCTGGGCTTGGACTAGCGGGAGCTACGAGCAGTACTTC. It yields the protein CAWAWTSGSYEQYF.

Many counts were recorded for this clonotype. The rearrangement links TRBV28 to TRBJ2-7, with 7 bases that match TRBD1. The J segment lost 13 bases and the V segment lost 5 bases, leaving 11 bases of the junction unmatched. The CDR3 is 12 residues long. Looked up from germline, CDR1 is MDHEN and CDR2 is SYDVKM. CDR3 protein: CASSRTGTACYF. DNA of the CDR3: TGTGCCAGCAGTCGGACCGGGACAGCGTGCTACTTC.

This clonotype was counted at least ten times. The chain joins TRBV7-8 to TRBJ2-2, with a tentative D call TRBD1 (5 bases). The CDR3 loop spans 18 amino acids. Trimming took off 2 bases at V and 0 bases at J, with 16 bases between the two ends. Germline CDR1 SGHVS, CDR2 FQNEAQ. The CDR3 protein is CASSLFRTFVTNTGELFF. The DNA of the CDR3 is TGTGCCAGCAGCTTATTCAGGACATTCGTTACGAACACCGGGGAGCTGTTTTTT.

The chain recombines TRBV29-1 with TRBJ2-5, with 7 nucleotides matching TRBD1. Germline V CDR1 and CDR2: SQVTM, ANQGSEA. V lost 4 bases, J lost 5 bases, and 7 bases stayed unmatched. The CDR3 has 13 residues. The CDR3 DNA reads as TGCAGCGTTGGCCAGGGGGTGGTCGAGACCCAGTACTTC. This codes for CSVGQGVVETQYF.

This clonotype was recorded many times. The CDR3 region is CASSLTGPTIQYF. In nucleotides, the CDR3 is TGTGCCAGCAGCTTAACGGGACCTACGATTCAGTACTTC. The chain is built from TRBV13 and TRBJ2-4; D possibly uses TRBD1 or TRBD2 (5 bases each). V lost 2 bases and J 10 bases, leaving 12 bases between the germline ends. Germline V CDR1 and CDR2: PRHDT, FYEKMQ (reference sequence). This CDR3 region has 13 residues.

Turning to this clonotype: The junction differs from germline at one of its ends, possibly a read error. The chain is built from TRBV13 and TRBJ2-7; D gene uncertain. CDR1 PRHDT and CDR2 FYEKMQ come from the germline V gene (reference sequence). This CDR3 spans 16 amino acids. CDR3 protein: CASTLVEAVSSYEQYF. The DNA of the CDR3 is TGTGCCAGCACCTTAGTCGAGGCGGTGAGCTCCTACGAGCAGTACTTC.

This clonotype was picked up many times. V usage is TRBV6-5 and J usage is TRBJ2-5; 7 bases match TRBD2. Germline lookup yields CDR1 MNHEY and CDR2 SVGAGI. The V segment lost 0 bases and the J segment 4 bases; nucleotides outside the gene matches: 5. The CDR3 loop spans 15 amino acids. CDR3 coding DNA: TGTGCCAGCAGTTACTCGAGGGTAGCGGGAGAGACCCAGTACTTC. It translates to CASSYSRVAGETQYF.

This clonotype was observed many times. The genes are TRBV20-1 and TRBJ1-6; 7 bases agree with TRBD1. The CDR3 loop spans 13 amino acids. The germline V gene encodes CDR1 DFQATT and CDR2 SNEGSKA (reference sequence). V dropped 6 bases and J dropped 9; count of bases not matched to a gene: 8. The CDR3 loop is CSAKETGLSPLHF. The CDR3 nucleotides read TGCAGTGCAAAGGAGACAGGGCTTTCACCCCTCCACTTT.

This clonotype was observed many times. The chain is built from TRBV20-1 and TRBJ1-5; 7 bases map to TRBD1. Trimming cost V 0 bases and J 9 bases; bases outside gene matches: 11. Germline CDR1 and CDR2: DFQATT and SNEGSKA (reference sequence). The CDR3 has 15 residues. The CDR3 sequence: CSARDGRGVGLPQHF. In nucleotides, the CDR3 is TGCAGTGCTAGAGATGGCAGGGGGGTAGGGCTGCCCCAGCATTTT.

The chain links TRBV12-3 or TRBV12-4 to TRBJ1-5; 11 nucleotides align to TRBD1. This CDR3 region has 14 residues. V lost 1 base, J lost 12 bases, and 5 bases stayed unmatched. CDR3: CASSLEGTGGRQHF. CDR3 DNA: TGTGCCAGCAGTTTAGAGGGGACAGGGGGTCGCCAGCATTTT.

The chain uses TRBV7-8 and TRBJ2-5; a possible D gene is TRBD1 (6 bases). Looked up from germline, CDR1 is SGHVS and CDR2 is FQNEAQ. The CDR3 has 19 amino acids. V lost 1 base and J 5 bases, leaving 26 bases between the germline ends. The CDR3, as DNA: TGTGCCAGCAGCTTAGAAGGGGGACAACTTCCAGGCCCGCAGGAGACCCAGTACTTC. It encodes CASSLEGGQLPGPQETQYF.

This rearrangement joins TRBV30 to TRBJ1-1; D remains ambiguous. The germline V and J ends were trimmed by 4 bases and 10 bases, with 16 bases remaining between them. This CDR3 comprises 12 residues. Germline lookup yields CDR1 GTSNPN and CDR2 SVGIG (reference sequence). CDR3 DNA sequence: TGTGCCTGGAATCCCAGGACCCGAGGAGCTTTCTTT. This gives the protein CAWNPRTRGAFF. Full variable domain (rest looked up from reference TRBV30 and TRBJ1-1): SQTIHQWPATLVQPVGSPLSLECTVEGTSNPNLYWYRQAAGRGLQLLFYSVGIGQISSEVPQNLSASRPQDRQFILSSKKLLLSDSGFYLCAWNPRTRGAFFGQGTRLTVV.

Comments on this clonotype: Since a much larger clone is just one base distant, this may be a read error. The chain carries TRBV20-1 and TRBJ1-5; 11 bases align to TRBD1. CDR1 and CDR2 from the germline V gene are DFQATT and SNEGSKA (reference sequence). This CDR3 region has 18 residues. With V trimmed by 6 bases and J by 4 bases, 17 bases remained unmatched. This CDR3 reads CSAQGGAWTGGRNQPQHF. In DNA, the CDR3 is TGCAGTGCCCAGGGGGGTGCCTGGACAGGGGGCAGAAATCAGCCCCAGCATTTT.

Ten or more counts support this clonotype. The chain uses TRBV12-3 or TRBV12-4 and TRBJ1-1; TRBD1 agrees at 8 bases. J gave up 4 bases and V 5 bases, and 3 bases lay outside the gene matches. This CDR3 comprises 13 residues. CDR3 region: CASSRGQVTEAFF. The CDR3 DNA reads as TGTGCCAGCAGTCGGGGACAGGTCACTGAAGCTTTCTTT.

The V call is TRBV12-3 or TRBV12-4, the J call TRBJ1-1; no firm D call. V was pared by 6 bases and J by 2 bases, with 16 bases between. CDR3 length: 15 residues. Here the CDR3 DNA reads TGTGCCAGCAGGGCCCTCGGGATGCCTAACACTGAAGCTTTCTTT. Translation gives CASRALGMPNTEAFF.

The rearrangement joins TRBV12-3 or TRBV12-4 to TRBJ1-1; D is uncertain. V lost 7 bases, J lost 10 bases, and 22 bases lay in between. The CDR3 spans 14 residues. DNA of the CDR3: TGTGCCAGCATCTTGGGAGGGCTTCTCCCTCTAGCTTTCTTT. The encoded protein is CASILGGLLPLAFF.